The 17 T cell receptor beta chains below were found in one sample sequenced in a study of OX40 agonist ivuxolimab in advanced cancers. Generated by immunoSEQ multiplex PCR, the TCRdb table keeps only in-frame clones and is missing some. The profile shows approximately 28,000 clones, approximately 88% of them singletons. Sequenced here: CD4+ or CD8+ T cells sorted from blood, sampled in a trial of the OX40 agonist ivuxolimab. These receptors were obtained from an adult with an advanced solid tumor such as melanoma, head and neck, liver or kidney cancer.

This clone is medium-sized by share. Other DNA sequences in this sample translate to the same CDR3. The chain's CDR3 is CASSQYRDISYEQYF. As DNA, the CDR3 is TGCGCCAGCAGCCAATACCGGGACATCTCCTACGAGCAGTACTTC. The chain is built from TRBV4-3 and TRBJ2-7, with D possibly TRBD1 on 6 matching bases. V was clipped by 2 bases and J by 0 bases, with 11 bases between them. Looked up from germline, CDR1 is LGHNA and CDR2 is YSLEER. This CDR3 spans 15 amino acids.

V is TRBV5-6 and J is TRBJ2-7, with D unclear. V lost 0 bases, J lost 6 bases, and 10 bases lay in between. This CDR3 has 13 residues. Germline-derived CDR1 and CDR2 are SGHDT and YYEEEE. The CDR3 DNA reads as TGTGCCAGCAGCTTGGGGGTCAGTTTCGAGCAGTACTTC. It yields the protein CASSLGVSFEQYF.

The V and J genes are TRBV18 and TRBJ1-4; D gene unclear. The germline CDR1 and CDR2 sequences are KGHSH and LQKENI. Trimming removed 3 bases from V and 7 bases from J, with 12 bases in between. The CDR3 spans 14 residues. CDR3 sequence: CASSPNGEVEKLFF. The CDR3 nucleotides are TGTGCCAGCTCACCGAACGGGGAGGTTGAAAAACTGTTTTTT.

The V call is TRBV27, the J call TRBJ1-4, with 8 bases aligning to TRBD1. CDR1 and CDR2 (germline): MNHEY, SMNVEV (reference sequence). The CDR3 is made up of 18 amino acids. The ends lost 2 bases at V and 8 bases at J; junction bases unmatched: 16. CDR3 amino acids: CASSLHVISGQAYEKLFF. The DNA for the CDR3 is TGTGCCAGCAGTTTACACGTCATTTCGGGACAGGCCTACGAAAAACTGTTTTTT.

The V and J genes are TRBV7-6 and TRBJ1-2; weak D call: TRBD1 (5 bases). CDR3 length: 14 amino acids. Germline CDR1 is SGHVS and CDR2 is FNYEAQ. Trimming left V 1 base short and J 8 bases short, with 14 bases between. CDR3 residues: CASSLVFGGEGYTF. Written as DNA, the CDR3 is TGTGCCAGCAGCTTAGTATTTGGGGGGGAAGGCTACACCTTC.

The chain combines TRBV25-1 with TRBJ2-1, with D uncertain. Deletions cut 5 bases from V and 8 bases from J, with 10 bases between. The germline CDR1 and CDR2 sequences are MGHDK and SYGVNS. The CDR3 contains 12 residues. This chain's CDR3 is CASSKKVDEQFF. The CDR3 DNA follows: TGTGCCAGCAGTAAGAAGGTCGATGAGCAGTTCTTC.

The chain couples TRBV4-3 to TRBJ1-4, with a possible D match to TRBD1 (5 bases). V was clipped by 4 bases and J by 5 bases, with 8 bases between them. Germline lookup yields CDR1 LGHNA and CDR2 YSLEER. There are 13 residues in the CDR3. The CDR3 here is CASSPDRNEKLFF. The CDR3 DNA is TGCGCCAGCAGCCCTGACAGAAATGAAAAACTGTTTTTT.

The rearrangement links TRBV28 to TRBJ1-5, with D possibly matching TRBD1 (5 bases). Germline V lookup: CDR1 MDHEN, CDR2 SYDVKM. CDR3 length: 18 residues. Between the trimmed V and J ends, which lost 4 bases and 0 bases, there was a span of 19 bases. The CDR3 region is CASSSLGGGLSSNQPQHF. CDR3 bases: TGTGCCAGCAGTTCCCTCGGGGGTGGGTTAAGTAGCAATCAGCCCCAGCATTTT.

The chain carries TRBV6-5 and TRBJ2-1; tentative D call: TRBD2 (6 bases). This CDR3 is built from 14 residues. Trimming removed 5 bases at V and 3 bases at J, with 11 bases between. The germline CDR1 and CDR2 sequences are MNHEY and SVGAGI. The CDR3 here is CASSEAGIYNEQFF. The CDR3 DNA reads as TGTGCCAGCAGTGAGGCGGGGATCTACAATGAGCAGTTCTTC.

This chain connects TRBV20-1 to TRBJ2-2; no reliable D call. The germline gives CDR1 DFQATT, CDR2 SNEGSKA (reference sequence). The CDR3 length is 11 residues. V was shortened by 6 bases and J by 3 bases, with 5 bases between the two germline ends. CDR3 region: CSAEYTGELFF. The CDR3 nucleotides are TGCAGTGCAGAGTACACCGGGGAGCTGTTTTTT.

This clone was seen just once. This chain links TRBV7-9 with TRBJ1-5, with D tentatively TRBD1 (5 bases). The germline gives CDR1 SEHNR, CDR2 FQNEAQ (reference sequence). The length of the CDR3 is 15 residues. The V end lost 1 base, the J end lost 6 bases, and 13 bases lay between the germline ends. The CDR3 spells CASSLGDGGGQPQHF. Written as DNA, the CDR3 is TGTGCCAGCAGCTTAGGGGACGGTGGCGGTCAGCCCCAGCATTTT.

This clone was seen a handful of times. The chain joins TRBV7-2 to TRBJ1-2, with unresolved D. The CDR3 is made up of 14 amino acids. V was cut by 5 bases and J by 4 bases, with 14 bases left in between. The germline V gene has CDR1 SGHTA and CDR2 FQGNSA. CDR3 sequence (DNA): TGTGCCAGCAGCATCGAATCCCCCACCTATGGCTACACCTTC. It encodes CASSIESPTYGYTF.

Notes on this clone: The junction differs from germline at one of its ends, possibly a read error. The chain recombines TRBV28 with TRBJ2-3; D is possibly TRBD2 (7 bases). The V gene's germline CDR1 is MDHEN and CDR2 SYDVKM. CDR3 length equals 12 residues. CDR3 residues: CASSRGAARGGF. The DNA for the CDR3 is TGTGCCAGCAGTCGGGGGGCGGCCCGAGGGGGGTTT.

CDR3 region: CASSSTDTEAFF. CDR3 in DNA: TGTGCCAGCAGCTCCACGGACACTGAAGCTTTCTTT. V and J are TRBV13 and TRBJ1-1; D is unclear. The CDR3 is 12 amino acids. The germline gives CDR1 PRHDT, CDR2 FYEKMQ (reference sequence). V was cut by 4 bases and J by 3 bases, with 6 bases left in between. The full variable domain, in which reference TRBV13 and TRBJ1-1 provide the parts outside the CDR3, is AAGVIQSPRHLIKEKRETATLKCYPIPRHDTVYWYQQGPGQDPQFLISFYEKMQSDKGSIPDRFSAQQFSDYHSELNMSSLELGDSALYFCASSSTDTEAFFGQGTRLTVV.

The chain is built from TRBV4-3 and TRBJ2-7; D gene uncertain. Per germline, CDR1 LGHNA and CDR2 YSLEER. The CDR3 consists of 15 residues. The V gene lost 3 bases and the J gene lost 4 bases, with 16 bases spanning the gap. The CDR3 region is CASSQVVDGVYEQYF. The CDR3 DNA reads TGCGCCAGCAGCCAGGTGGTAGATGGCGTTTACGAGCAGTACTTC.

The CDR3 coding sequence is TGTGCCAGCAGCTTGGTGGGTTTATCTAACTATGGCTACACCTTC. Translation gives CASSLVGLSNYGYTF. The chain carries TRBV5-6 and TRBJ1-2; D remains ambiguous. Germline V gene lookup returns CDR1 SGHDT and CDR2 YYEEEE. The germline V and J ends were trimmed by 0 bases and 0 bases, with 9 bases remaining between them. This CDR3 region has 15 residues.

This clone is deemed medium-sized. The V and J genes are TRBV30 and TRBJ1-1; D call uncertain. CDR3 length: 13 amino acids. Trimming took off 2 bases at V and 3 bases at J, with 10 bases between the two ends. Germline V gene lookup returns CDR1 GTSNPN and CDR2 SVGIG (reference sequence). The CDR3, as DNA: TGTGCCTGGAGTTGGCAGAGACACACTGAAGCTTTCTTT. It yields the protein CAWSWQRHTEAFF.